A selection of T cell receptor beta chains follows, all from one sample in a study of glioma-infiltrating T cells. From the multiplex PCR reads, TCRdb called clonotypes with MiXCR, one entry per CDR3 protein. Among fewer than 200,000 distinct CDR3 sequences listed, roughly a third were seen once. Sequencing was done on a sample of glioma tissue, nonneoplastic brain tissue, or PBMCs (not recorded which). The source of these receptors is a human donor with low-grade glioma or glioblastoma, undergoing nonglioma brain surgery, or in good health (not recorded which). The CDR3 runs from the conserved cysteine through the conserved F or W. The D gene is left open where the match is weak. Only some rows state a clone size, as once, few, many or a class for expanded clones.

clone_size: once; j_call: TRBJ2-7; d_call: .; v_call: TRBV2; cdr3_aa: CARSLDFYEQYF; cdr3_nt: TGTGCCAGAAGTCTCGACTTTTACGAGCAGTACTTC
clone_size: many; j_call: TRBJ1-1; d_call: .; v_call: TRBV6-1; cdr3_aa: CASSEWQGSTEAFF; cdr3_nt: TGTGCCAGCAGTGAATGGCAGGGAAGCACTGAAGCTTTCTTT
clone_size: .; j_call: TRBJ2-7; d_call: .; v_call: TRBV4-1; cdr3_aa: CASSRTEGYEQYF; cdr3_nt: TGCGCCAGCAGCCGGACGGAGGGCTACGAGCAGTACTTC
clone_size: many; j_call: TRBJ2-7; d_call: .; v_call: TRBV27; cdr3_aa: CASSWARSYEQYF; cdr3_nt: TGTGCCAGCAGTTGGGCAAGATCCTACGAGCAGTACTTC
clone_size: .; j_call: TRBJ1-1; d_call: .; v_call: TRBV6-2/TRBV6-3; cdr3_aa: CARRAPPTGVPDAFF; cdr3_nt: TGTGCCCGCAGGGCTCCTCCGACCGGGGTCCCTGACGCTTTCTTT
clone_size: few; j_call: TRBJ1-3; d_call: .; v_call: TRBV19; cdr3_aa: CASSTRDLSSGNTIYF; cdr3_nt: TGTGCCAGTAGTACCCGGGACCTCAGCTCTGGAAACACCATATATTTT
clone_size: many; j_call: TRBJ2-5; d_call: .; v_call: TRBV11-2; cdr3_aa: CASSWAGQETQYF; cdr3_nt: TGTGCCAGCAGCTGGGCGGGACAAGAGACCCAGTACTTC
clone_size: .; j_call: TRBJ2-1; d_call: .; v_call: TRBV12-3/TRBV12-4; cdr3_aa: CASSLSGSYNEQFF; cdr3_nt: TGTGCCAGCAGTCTGTCAGGCTCCTACAATGAGCAGTTCTTC
clone_size: many; j_call: TRBJ1-2; d_call: TRBD1; v_call: TRBV5-4; cdr3_aa: CASSLAVGQGNGYTF; cdr3_nt: TGTGCCAGCAGCTTGGCTGTGGGACAGGGGAATGGCTACACCTTC
clone_size: many; j_call: TRBJ2-1; d_call: .; v_call: TRBV2; cdr3_aa: CASSEVRPYNEQFF; cdr3_nt: TGTGCCAGCAGTGAGGTGCGGCCTTACAATGAGCAGTTCTTC
clone_size: many; j_call: TRBJ2-5; d_call: TRBD2; v_call: TRBV4-3; cdr3_aa: CASSAWRGGRASETQYF; cdr3_nt: TGCGCCAGCAGCGCCTGGCGTGGCGGGAGGGCGTCAGAGACCCAGTACTTC
clone_size: many; j_call: TRBJ2-5; d_call: TRBD1; v_call: TRBV5-8; cdr3_aa: CASSLEGQGRETQYF; cdr3_nt: TGTGCCAGCAGCTTAGAAGGACAGGGAAGGGAGACCCAGTACTTC
clone_size: many; j_call: TRBJ2-5; d_call: .; v_call: TRBV20-1; cdr3_aa: CSAQPFGRDQETQYF; cdr3_nt: TGCAGTGCCCAGCCCTTCGGCAGGGACCAAGAGACCCAGTACTTC
clone_size: many; j_call: TRBJ2-1; d_call: .; v_call: TRBV6-1; cdr3_aa: CASSGPITGPHNEQFF; cdr3_nt: TGTGCCAGCAGCGGGCCCATAACGGGACCCCACAATGAGCAGTTCTTC
clone_size: few; j_call: TRBJ2-5; d_call: .; v_call: TRBV29-1; cdr3_aa: CSAGHLQETQYF; cdr3_nt: TGCAGCGCGGGACACCTACAAGAGACCCAGTACTTC
clone_size: many; j_call: TRBJ1-3; d_call: .; v_call: TRBV7-2; cdr3_aa: CASSFYSGSGNTIYF; cdr3_nt: TGTGCCAGCAGCTTTTACAGTGGTTCTGGAAACACCATATATTTT
clone_size: many; j_call: TRBJ2-7; d_call: TRBD1; v_call: TRBV20-1; cdr3_aa: CSAKPPGTDYEQYF; cdr3_nt: TGCAGTGCCAAACCTCCCGGGACAGACTACGAGCAGTACTTC
clone_size: .; j_call: TRBJ2-2; d_call: TRBD1; v_call: TRBV5-1; cdr3_aa: CASSLDPGGRTGELFF; cdr3_nt: TGCGCCAGCAGCTTGGATCCAGGGGGAAGGACCGGGGAGCTGTTTTTT
clone_size: many; j_call: TRBJ2-7; d_call: TRBD1; v_call: TRBV5-4; cdr3_aa: CASSFPGQGLREQYF; cdr3_nt: TGTGCCAGCAGCTTTCCGGGACAGGGCCTACGGGAGCAGTACTTC
clone_size: .; j_call: TRBJ2-1; d_call: TRBD2; v_call: TRBV6-5; cdr3_aa: CASSHPSGTSGSNEQFF; cdr3_nt: TGTGCCAGCAGTCATCCCTCCGGGACTAGCGGGAGCAATGAGCAGTTCTTC
clone_size: many; j_call: TRBJ1-2; d_call: .; v_call: TRBV19; cdr3_aa: CASSMSGRDGYTF; cdr3_nt: TGTGCCAGTAGTATGTCGGGGCGAGATGGCTACACCTTC
clone_size: many; j_call: TRBJ2-3; d_call: .; v_call: TRBV7-2; cdr3_aa: CASSFWADTQYF; cdr3_nt: TGTGCCAGCAGCTTTTGGGCAGATACGCAGTATTTT
clone_size: .; j_call: TRBJ2-4; d_call: .; v_call: TRBV4-3; cdr3_aa: CASSLAGGHGNIQYF; cdr3_nt: TGCGCCAGCAGCCTCGCCGGAGGACATGGAAACATTCAGTACTTC
clone_size: many; j_call: TRBJ1-2; d_call: TRBD1; v_call: TRBV28; cdr3_aa: CASSVSGGLDGYTF; cdr3_nt: TGTGCCAGCAGTGTCTCAGGGGGTCTGGATGGCTACACCTTC
clone_size: few; j_call: TRBJ2-1; d_call: .; v_call: TRBV18; cdr3_aa: CASSPRITSSYNEQFF; cdr3_nt: TGTGCCAGCTCACCCCGTATCACGAGCTCCTACAATGAGCAGTTCTTC
clone_size: few; j_call: TRBJ1-1; d_call: .; v_call: TRBV19; cdr3_aa: CASTPFDSFGTEAFF; cdr3_nt: TGTGCCAGTACTCCCTTTGACAGCTTCGGGACTGAAGCTTTCTTT
clone_size: once; j_call: TRBJ1-1; d_call: .; v_call: TRBV20-1; cdr3_aa: CSARPRDGTLNAEAFF; cdr3_nt: TGCAGTGCTAGGCCCAGGGACGGTACATTGAACGCTGAAGCTTTCTTT
clone_size: once; j_call: TRBJ2-7; d_call: .; v_call: TRBV6-6; cdr3_aa: CASSRVSAYEQYF; cdr3_nt: TGTGCCAGCAGTCGGGTCAGCGCCTACGAGCAGTACTTC
clone_size: .; j_call: TRBJ1-6; d_call: TRBD1; v_call: TRBV7-2; cdr3_aa: CASSLGDRVGNSPLHF; cdr3_nt: TGTGCCAGCAGCTTAGGGGACAGGGTTGGTAATTCACCCCTCCACTTT
clone_size: many; j_call: TRBJ2-5; d_call: .; v_call: TRBV7-2; cdr3_aa: CASSLQETQYF; cdr3_nt: TGTGCCAGCAGCTTACAGGAGACCCAGTACTTC
clone_size: many; j_call: TRBJ1-5; d_call: .; v_call: TRBV7-8; cdr3_aa: CASSLDSPTNQPQHF; cdr3_nt: TGTGCCAGCAGTCTAGACAGCCCGACCAATCAGCCCCAGCATTTT
clone_size: few; j_call: TRBJ1-1; d_call: TRBD1; v_call: TRBV29-1; cdr3_aa: CSARTTGANTEAFF; cdr3_nt: TGCAGCGCACGGACGACAGGGGCGAACACTGAAGCTTTCTTT
clone_size: many; j_call: TRBJ2-7; d_call: .; v_call: TRBV14; cdr3_aa: CASSPPGQGSYEQYF; cdr3_nt: TGTGCCAGCAGCCCCCCGGGGCAGGGATCCTACGAGCAGTACTTC
clone_size: .; j_call: TRBJ2-1; d_call: .; v_call: TRBV7-2; cdr3_aa: CASSLLYNEHFF; cdr3_nt: TGTGCCAGCAGCTTGTTATACAACGAGCATTTCTTC
clone_size: .; j_call: TRBJ2-7; d_call: .; v_call: TRBV2; cdr3_aa: CASTDSRAPYEQYF; cdr3_nt: TGTGCCAGCACCGATTCGAGGGCCCCCTACGAGCAGTACTTC
clone_size: many; j_call: TRBJ1-2; d_call: .; v_call: TRBV7-9; cdr3_aa: CASSLEERGYTF; cdr3_nt: TGTGCCAGCAGCTTAGAGGAACGCGGCTACACCTTC
clone_size: many; j_call: TRBJ2-7; d_call: TRBD2; v_call: TRBV7-3; cdr3_aa: CASSFQSGSGYEQYF; cdr3_nt: TGTGCCAGCAGCTTCCAAAGCGGGAGCGGGTACGAGCAGTACTTC
clone_size: few; j_call: TRBJ1-5; d_call: .; v_call: TRBV18; cdr3_aa: CASSPIANSAGGNQPQHF; cdr3_nt: TGTGCCAGCTCGCCTATCGCGAATTCGGCCGGAGGCAATCAGCCCCAGCATTTT
clone_size: many; j_call: TRBJ1-1; d_call: TRBD1; v_call: TRBV7-9; cdr3_aa: CASSYYGQANTEAFF; cdr3_nt: TGTGCCAGCAGCTATTATGGACAGGCCAACACTGAAGCTTTCTTT
clone_size: many; j_call: TRBJ1-1; d_call: .; v_call: TRBV5-4; cdr3_aa: CASSLVQAQGTEAFF; cdr3_nt: TGTGCCAGCAGCTTGGTCCAGGCTCAGGGCACTGAAGCTTTCTTT
clone_size: many; j_call: TRBJ2-1; d_call: TRBD2; v_call: TRBV27; cdr3_aa: CASSPNPGLAGGDEQFF; cdr3_nt: TGTGCCAGCAGTCCAAATCCGGGACTAGCGGGAGGGGATGAGCAGTTCTTC